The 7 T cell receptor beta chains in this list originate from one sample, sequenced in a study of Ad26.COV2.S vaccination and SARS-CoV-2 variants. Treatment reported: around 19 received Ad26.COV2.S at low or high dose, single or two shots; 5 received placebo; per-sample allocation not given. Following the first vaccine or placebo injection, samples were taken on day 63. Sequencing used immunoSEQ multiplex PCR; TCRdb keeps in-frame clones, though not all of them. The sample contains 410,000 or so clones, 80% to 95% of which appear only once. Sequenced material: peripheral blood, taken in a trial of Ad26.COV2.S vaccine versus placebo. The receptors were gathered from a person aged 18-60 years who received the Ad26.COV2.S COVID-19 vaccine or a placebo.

DNA of the CDR3: TGTGCCAGCAGCTCTCCCCCCGCCCACTATGGCTACACCTTC. Its translation is CASSSPPAHYGYTF. The chain has TRBV5-4 and TRBJ1-2; D gene uncertain. There are 14 residues in the CDR3. CDR1 is SGHNT, CDR2 YYREEE, per germline (reference sequence). Between the trimmed V and J ends, which lost 3 bases and 3 bases, there was a span of 12 bases.

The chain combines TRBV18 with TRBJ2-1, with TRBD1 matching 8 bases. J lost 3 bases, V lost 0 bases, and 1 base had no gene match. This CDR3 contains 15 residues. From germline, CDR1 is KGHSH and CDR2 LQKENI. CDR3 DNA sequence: TGTGCCAGCTCACCACCGACAGGGGTCTACAATGAGCAGTTCTTC. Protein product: CASSPPTGVYNEQFF.

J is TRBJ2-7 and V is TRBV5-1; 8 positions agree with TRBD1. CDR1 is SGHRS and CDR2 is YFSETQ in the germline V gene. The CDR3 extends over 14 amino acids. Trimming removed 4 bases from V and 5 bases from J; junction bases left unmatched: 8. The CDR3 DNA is TGCGCCAGCAGCCGGACAGGGCCCTTCGACGAGCAGTACTTC. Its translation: CASSRTGPFDEQYF.

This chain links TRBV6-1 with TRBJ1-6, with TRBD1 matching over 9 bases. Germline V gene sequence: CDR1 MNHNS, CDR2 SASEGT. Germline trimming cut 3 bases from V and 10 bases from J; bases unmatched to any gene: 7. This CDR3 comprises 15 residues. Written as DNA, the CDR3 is TGTGCCAGCAGTGACAGGACAGGGGTCTCCTCACCCCTCCACTTT. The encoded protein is CASSDRTGVSSPLHF.

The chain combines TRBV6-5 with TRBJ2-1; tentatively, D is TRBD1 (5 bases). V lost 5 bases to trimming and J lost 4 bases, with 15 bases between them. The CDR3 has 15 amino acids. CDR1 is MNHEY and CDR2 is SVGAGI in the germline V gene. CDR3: CASSPNRPSYNEQFF. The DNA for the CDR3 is TGTGCCAGCAGTCCTAACAGGCCGAGTTACAATGAGCAGTTCTTC.

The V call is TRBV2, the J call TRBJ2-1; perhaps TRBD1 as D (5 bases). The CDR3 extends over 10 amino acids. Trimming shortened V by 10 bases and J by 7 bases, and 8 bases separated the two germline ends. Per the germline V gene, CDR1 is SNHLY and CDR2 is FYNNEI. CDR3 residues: CANKGNEQFF. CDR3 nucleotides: TGTGCCAACAAGGGGAATGAGCAGTTCTTC.

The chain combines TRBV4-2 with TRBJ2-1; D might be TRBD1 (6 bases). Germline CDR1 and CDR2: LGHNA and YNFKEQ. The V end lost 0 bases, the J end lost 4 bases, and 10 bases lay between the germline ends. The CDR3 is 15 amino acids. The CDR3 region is CASSQERTVYNEQFF. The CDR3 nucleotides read TGTGCCAGCAGCCAAGAACGGACAGTTTACAATGAGCAGTTCTTC.